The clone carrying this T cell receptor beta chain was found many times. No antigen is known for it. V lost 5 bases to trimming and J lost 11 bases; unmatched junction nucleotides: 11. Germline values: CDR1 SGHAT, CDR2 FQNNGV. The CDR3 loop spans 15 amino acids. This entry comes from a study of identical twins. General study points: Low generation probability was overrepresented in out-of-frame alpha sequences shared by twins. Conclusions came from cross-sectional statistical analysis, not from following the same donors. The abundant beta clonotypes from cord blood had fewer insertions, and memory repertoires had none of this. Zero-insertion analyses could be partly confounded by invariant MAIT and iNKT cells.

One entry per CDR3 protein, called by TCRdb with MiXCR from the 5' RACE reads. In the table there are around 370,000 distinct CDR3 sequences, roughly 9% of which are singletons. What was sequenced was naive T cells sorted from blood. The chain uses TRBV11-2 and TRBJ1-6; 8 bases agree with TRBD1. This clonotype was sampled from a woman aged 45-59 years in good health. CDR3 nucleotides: TGTGCCAGCAGCACCGTGACAGGGGATAGGCCACCCCTCCACTTT. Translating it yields CASSTVTGDRPPLHF.